The present T cell receptor beta chain was sequenced within a study of shared clonotypes between healthy human individuals. About the research overall: Per-donor plates numbered three CD4 naive, three CD4 memory, two CD8 naive and one CD8 memory. General observations from the study: Represented diversity, genetic and exposure-history alike, was limited by few donors.

The germline V and J ends were trimmed by 6 bases and 9 bases, with 18 bases remaining between them. CDR3 length: 14 residues. Per the germline V gene, CDR1 is LNHDA and CDR2 is SQIVND (reference sequence). TCRdb's table, derived via immunoSEQ multiplex PCR, lists solely in-frame clones and lacks some. The sample contains approximately 620,000 clones, less than 98% of which appear only once. Healthy HIV-negative adults without recent acute infections or vaccinations served as donors. CD4+ cells underwent separation, giving CD45RA+ naive and CD45RA-negative memory subsets. Note on this clone: Its antigen is still unknown.

The V and J genes are TRBV19 and TRBJ2-1; no reliable D call. The sample comprised naive CD4+ T cells sorted from blood. Subset reported: CD45RA+ positively selected. The sequence was obtained from a woman under 40 in good health. The CDR3 nucleotides read TGTGCCAGTAGGAGGACGGCCCTAGTTACTGAGCAGTTCTTC. Translating it yields CASRRTALVTEQFF.